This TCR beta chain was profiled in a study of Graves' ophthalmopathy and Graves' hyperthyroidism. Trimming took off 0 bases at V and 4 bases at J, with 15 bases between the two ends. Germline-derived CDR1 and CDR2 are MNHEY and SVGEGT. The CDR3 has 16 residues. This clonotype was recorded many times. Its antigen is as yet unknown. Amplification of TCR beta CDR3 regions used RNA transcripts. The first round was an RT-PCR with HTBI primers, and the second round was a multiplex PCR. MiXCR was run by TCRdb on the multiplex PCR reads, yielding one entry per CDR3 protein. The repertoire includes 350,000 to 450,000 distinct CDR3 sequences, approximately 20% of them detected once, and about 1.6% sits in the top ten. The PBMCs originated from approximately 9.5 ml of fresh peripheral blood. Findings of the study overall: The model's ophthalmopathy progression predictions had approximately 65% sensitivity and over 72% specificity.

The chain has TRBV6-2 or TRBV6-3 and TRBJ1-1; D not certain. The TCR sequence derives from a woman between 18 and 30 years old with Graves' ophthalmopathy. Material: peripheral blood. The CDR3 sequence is CASSYSGGQSLTEAFF. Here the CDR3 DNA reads TGTGCCAGCAGTTACTCGGGCGGTCAGTCCCTCACTGAAGCTTTCTTT.